The rows below give T cell receptor beta chains drawn from one sample of a study of blood T cell repertoires in COVID-19. The method was immunoSEQ multiplex PCR; TCRdb's version includes in-frame clones alone and lacks a portion of them. The sample lists about 99,000 clones; roughly nine tenths were seen once. Specimen: peripheral blood. These receptors originate from an elderly woman in a cohort sampled during active COVID-19. Both conserved end residues are part of each CDR3. A D gene is named only where the DNA matches it firmly.

V gene,D gene,J gene,CDR3 protein,CDR3 DNA
TRBV10-1,.,TRBJ2-3,CASSGSWGDPLYF,TGCGCCAGCAGTGGATCCTGGGGGGATCCTTTGTATTTT
TRBV24-1,.,TRBJ2-1,CATSISGKHNEQFF,TGTGCCACCAGTATTAGCGGAAAACACAATGAGCAGTTCTTC
TRBV19,TRBD1,TRBJ1-1,CASSSAGQPPRAFF,TGTGCCAGTAGTTCCGCGGGACAGCCTCCCCGAGCTTTCTTT
TRBV9,TRBD1,TRBJ2-1,CASSQGQGTYNEQFF,TGTGCCAGCAGCCAGGGACAGGGGACCTACAATGAGCAGTTCTTC
TRBV6-5,.,TRBJ1-6,CASRTLNSPLHF,TGTGCCAGCAGGACACTTAATTCACCCCTCCACTTT
TRBV6-5,TRBD1,TRBJ2-1,CASTPPGQGPEQFF,TGTGCCAGCACCCCGCCAGGACAGGGGCCTGAGCAGTTCTTC
TRBV5-4,.,TRBJ2-5,CASSFGGASQETQYF,TGTGCCAGCAGCTTTGGGGGGGCGAGTCAAGAGACCCAGTACTTC
TRBV7-9,TRBD1,TRBJ2-7,CASNGFRDRGEQYF,TGTGCCAGCAACGGTTTCCGGGACAGGGGTGAGCAGTACTTC
TRBV5-1,.,TRBJ2-4,CASSEGRENIQYF,TGCGCCAGCAGTGAGGGTAGGGAAAACATTCAGTACTTC
TRBV6-4,TRBD2,TRBJ2-1,CASSDLLAGYNEQFF,TGTGCCAGCAGTGACTTACTAGCGGGATACAATGAGCAGTTCTTC
TRBV27,TRBD2,TRBJ2-1,CASSLPPGGRYNEQFF,TGTGCCAGCAGTCTACCCCCGGGAGGAAGGTACAATGAGCAGTTCTTC
TRBV24-1,TRBD1,TRBJ2-3,CATSDGGQASTDTQYF,TGTGCCACCAGTGATGGTGGACAGGCGAGCACAGATACGCAGTATTTT
TRBV6-5,.,TRBJ2-1,CASSYKLSSYNEQFF,TGTGCCAGCAGTTACAAACTAAGCTCCTACAATGAGCAGTTCTTC
TRBV11-2,TRBD2,TRBJ2-7,CASTPTSGPYEQYF,TGTGCCAGCACCCCGACTAGCGGGCCCTACGAGCAGTACTTC
TRBV7-9,TRBD1,TRBJ2-3,CASSRRPTGGATDTQYF,TGTGCCAGCAGCCGCCGACCGACAGGGGGGGCCACAGATACGCAGTATTTT
TRBV19,.,TRBJ2-5,CASSRRERGKTQYF,TGTGCCAGTAGTCGACGGGAGAGGGGAAAGACCCAGTACTTC
TRBV27,TRBD2,TRBJ2-7,CASSFTTSGNYEQYF,TGTGCCAGCAGTTTTACGACTAGCGGGAATTACGAGCAGTACTTC